The clone carrying this TCR beta chain was counted a few times. Antigen: not known. CDR3 size: 13 residues. Germline V CDR1 and CDR2: LNHNV, YYDKDF (reference sequence). The V end was cut by 4 bases, the J end by 2 bases, with 7 bases between. Patients aged 18 to 65 had newly diagnosed hyperthyroidism lasting under 2 months. Diagnostic assessment was based on clinical symptoms, serum thyroxine and TRAb, thyroid ultrasound and orbital computed tomography. This specimen belongs to a study of T cells in Graves' hyperthyroidism and ophthalmopathy. Overall study results and limits: Blood also held most thyroid clonotypes expanded beyond 0.001.

The CDR3 regions of TCR beta were amplified from RNA transcripts. When the TCR CDR3 underwent first-round RT-PCR, the HTBI primer set was used. TCRdb re-derived calls from the multiplex PCR reads in MiXCR, one entry per CDR3 protein. This table holds hundreds of thousands of distinct CDR3 sequences, 18% found once. The source material was blood. This sequence was found in a woman in her forties or fifties with Graves' hyperthyroidism that later progressed to Graves' ophthalmopathy. This sequence joins TRBV15 and TRBJ2-3; D gene ambiguous. The CDR3 here is CATSIGYTDTQYF. Written as DNA, the CDR3 is TGTGCCACCAGCATCGGGTACACAGATACGCAGTATTTT.